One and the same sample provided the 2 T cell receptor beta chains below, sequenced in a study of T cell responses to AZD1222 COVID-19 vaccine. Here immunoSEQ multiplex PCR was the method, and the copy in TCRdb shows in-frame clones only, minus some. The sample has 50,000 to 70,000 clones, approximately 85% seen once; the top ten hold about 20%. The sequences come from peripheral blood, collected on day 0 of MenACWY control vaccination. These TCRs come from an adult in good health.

The CDR3 DNA is TGTGCCAGCAGCCCCAGAGCTGGGGCCAACGTCCTGACTTTC. Amino acid sequence: CASSPRAGANVLTF. The chain uses TRBV9 and TRBJ2-6, with D uncertain. The germline V and J ends were trimmed by 4 bases and 2 bases, with 7 bases remaining between them. The CDR3 is made up of 14 amino acids. CDR1 SGDLS and CDR2 YYNGEE come from the germline V gene.

The CDR3 DNA is TGTGCCAGCAGCCAAGGTCGGGCTAGCCGCAAAGAGACCCAGTACTTC. Its protein is CASSQGRASRKETQYF. The J gene is TRBJ2-5, the V gene TRBV14; tentative D call: TRBD2 (5 bases). CDR1 SGHDN and CDR2 FVKESK come from the germline V gene. Trimming removed 1 base at V and 3 bases at J, with 15 bases between. There are 16 residues in the CDR3.